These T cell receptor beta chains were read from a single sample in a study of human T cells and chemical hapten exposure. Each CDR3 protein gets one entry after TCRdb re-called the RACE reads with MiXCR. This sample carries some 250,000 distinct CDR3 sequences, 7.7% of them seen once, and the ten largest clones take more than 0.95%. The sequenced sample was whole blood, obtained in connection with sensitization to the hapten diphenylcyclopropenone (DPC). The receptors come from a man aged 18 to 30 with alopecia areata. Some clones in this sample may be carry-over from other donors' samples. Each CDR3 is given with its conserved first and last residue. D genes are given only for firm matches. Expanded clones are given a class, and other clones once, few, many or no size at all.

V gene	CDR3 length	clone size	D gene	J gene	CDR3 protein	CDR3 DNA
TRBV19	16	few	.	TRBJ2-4	CASSQTPSKAKNIQYF	TGTGCCAGTAGTCAGACCCCCTCGAAGGCCAAAAACATTCAGTACTTC
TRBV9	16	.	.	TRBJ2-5	CASSVGQGRYQETQYF	TGTGCCAGCAGCGTAGGGCAGGGGCGGTACCAAGAGACCCAGTACTTC
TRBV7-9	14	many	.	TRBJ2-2	CASSIYSNTGELFF	TGTGCCAGCAGCATATATTCGAACACCGGGGAGCTGTTTTTT
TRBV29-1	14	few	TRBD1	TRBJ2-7	CSVEPRDRGGEQYF	TGCAGCGTTGAACCACGGGACAGGGGCGGCGAGCAGTACTTC
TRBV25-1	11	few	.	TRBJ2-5	CASSFMETQYF	TGTGCCAGCAGCTTCATGGAGACCCAGTACTTC
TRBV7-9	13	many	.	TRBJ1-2	CASSLSSGRGYTF	TGTGCCAGCAGCTTATCGTCAGGGCGCGGCTACACCTTC
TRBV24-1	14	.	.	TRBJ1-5	CATSDYTSGQPQHF	TGTGCCACCAGTGATTACACCTCCGGGCAGCCCCAGCATTTT
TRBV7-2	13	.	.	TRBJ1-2	CASSFIGGYGYTF	TGTGCCAGCAGCTTTATTGGTGGCTATGGCTACACCTTC
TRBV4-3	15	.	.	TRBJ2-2	CASSQERGRAGELFF	TGCGCCAGCAGCCAAGAAAGGGGACGGGCCGGGGAGCTGTTTTTT
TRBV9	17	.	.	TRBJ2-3	CASSESVSRVSTDTQYF	TGTGCCAGCAGTGAAAGTGTCAGTAGGGTAAGCACAGATACGCAGTATTTT
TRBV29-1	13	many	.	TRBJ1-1	CSGAGGPDTEAFF	TGCAGCGGGGCGGGAGGGCCGGACACTGAAGCTTTCTTT
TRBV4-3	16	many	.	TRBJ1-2	CASSQVRGGEDYGYTF	TGCGCCAGCAGCCAAGTCCGCGGGGGGGAAGACTATGGCTACACCTTC
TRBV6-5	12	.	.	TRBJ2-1	CASSQASNEQFF	TGTGCCAGCAGTCAAGCGAGCAATGAGCAGTTCTTC
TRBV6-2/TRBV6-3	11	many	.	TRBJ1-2	CASSQTAAFTF	TGTGCCAGCAGCCAGACTGCAGCATTCACCTTC
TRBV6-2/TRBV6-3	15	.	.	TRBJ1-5	CASSYWRSSNQPQHF	TGTGCCAGCAGTTATTGGCGGAGTAGCAATCAGCCCCAGCATTTT
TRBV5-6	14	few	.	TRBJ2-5	CASSFRGLRETQYF	TGTGCCAGCAGCTTCCGGGGGCTTAGGGAGACCCAGTACTTC
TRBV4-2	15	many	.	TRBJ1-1	CASSQDWRGSTEAFF	TGTGCCAGCAGCCAAGATTGGCGGGGGAGCACTGAAGCTTTCTTT
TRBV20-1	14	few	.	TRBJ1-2	CSAGEGGTNYGYTF	TGCAGTGCCGGGGAGGGGGGCACTAACTATGGCTACACCTTC
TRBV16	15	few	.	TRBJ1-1	CASSQFGQMNTEAFF	TGTGCCAGCAGCCAATTTGGTCAGATGAACACTGAAGCTTTCTTT
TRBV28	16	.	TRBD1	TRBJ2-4	CASSFGTGTWTNIQYF	TGTGCCAGCAGTTTCGGGACAGGAACCTGGACAAACATTCAGTACTTC
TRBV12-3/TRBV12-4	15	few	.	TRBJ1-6	CATSMRGSYNSPLHF	TGTGCCACCTCAATGAGGGGCTCCTATAATTCACCCCTCCACTTT
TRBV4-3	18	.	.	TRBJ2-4	CASSLTLGGREAKNIQYF	TGCGCCAGCAGCCTTACACTGGGGGGGCGAGAAGCCAAAAACATTCAGTACTTC
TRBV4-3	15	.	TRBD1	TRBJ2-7	CASSPGRQGTYEQYF	TGCGCCAGCAGCCCGGGAAGACAGGGAACCTACGAGCAGTACTTC
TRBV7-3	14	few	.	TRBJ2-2	CASRSGPNTGELFF	TGTGCCAGCAGGAGTGGGCCGAACACCGGGGAGCTGTTTTTT
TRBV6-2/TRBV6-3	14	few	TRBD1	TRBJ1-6	CASSSTGVESPLHF	TGTGCCAGCAGCTCCACAGGGGTAGAATCACCCCTCCACTTT
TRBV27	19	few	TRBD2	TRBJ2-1	CASSPGPPQTSGGYNEQFF	TGTGCCAGCAGTCCCGGCCCCCCACAGACTAGCGGGGGCTACAATGAGCAGTTCTTC
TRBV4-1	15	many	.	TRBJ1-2	CASSQDPAGNYGYTF	TGCGCCAGCAGCCAAGATCCAGCAGGGAACTATGGCTACACCTTC
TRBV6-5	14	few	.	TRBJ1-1	CASSYQTENTEAFF	TGTGCCAGCAGTTACCAGACAGAGAACACTGAAGCTTTCTTT
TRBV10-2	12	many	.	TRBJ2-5	CASSAPRETQYF	TGCGCCAGCAGTGCCCCACGGGAGACCCAGTACTTC
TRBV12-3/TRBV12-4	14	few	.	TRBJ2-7	CASSSYYLSYEQYF	TGTGCCAGCAGTTCTTACTACCTCTCCTACGAGCAGTACTTC
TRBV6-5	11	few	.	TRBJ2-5	CASGTKETQYF	TGTGCCAGCGGAACAAAAGAGACCCAGTACTTC
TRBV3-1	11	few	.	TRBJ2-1	CASSQDRNTVF	TGTGCCAGCAGCCAAGATCGGAATACGGTCTTC
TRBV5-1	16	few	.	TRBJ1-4	CASSLGAGRPNEKLFF	TGCGCCAGCAGCTTGGGGGCAGGGCGTCCTAATGAAAAACTGTTTTTT
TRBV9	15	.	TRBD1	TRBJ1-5	CASSIGTGGRQPQHF	TGTGCCAGCAGCATCGGGACAGGGGGGCGTCAGCCCCAGCATTTT
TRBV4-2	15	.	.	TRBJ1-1	CANSQETGIDTEAFF	TGTGCCAACAGCCAGGAAACAGGGATAGACACTGAAGCTTTCTTT
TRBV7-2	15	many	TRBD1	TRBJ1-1	CASSLADRVKTEAFF	TGTGCCAGCAGCTTAGCCGACAGGGTGAAGACTGAAGCTTTCTTT
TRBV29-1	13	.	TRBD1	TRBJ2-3	CSVRTGVTDTQYF	TGCAGCGTTCGGACAGGGGTCACAGATACGCAGTATTTT
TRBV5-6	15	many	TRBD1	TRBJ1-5	CASSRRTGYDQPQHF	TGTGCCAGCAGCAGACGGACAGGGTATGATCAGCCCCAGCATTTT
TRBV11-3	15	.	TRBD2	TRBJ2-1	CASSMGLAFSNEQFF	TGTGCCAGCAGCATGGGACTAGCGTTTAGCAATGAGCAGTTCTTC
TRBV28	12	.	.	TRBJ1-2	CASSLVRDGYTF	TGTGCCAGCAGTTTAGTCAGGGATGGCTACACCTTC
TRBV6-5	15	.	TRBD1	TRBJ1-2	CASKREAGGNYGYTF	TGTGCCAGCAAAAGAGAGGCAGGGGGAAACTATGGCTACACCTTC
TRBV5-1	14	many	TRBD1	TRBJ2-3	CASSPQGDEDTQYF	TGCGCCAGCAGCCCACAGGGGGATGAAGATACGCAGTATTTT
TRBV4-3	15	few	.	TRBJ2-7	CASSQFTTGPYEQYF	TGCGCCAGCAGCCAATTTACGACAGGCCCCTACGAGCAGTACTTC
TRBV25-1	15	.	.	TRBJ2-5	CASSGRGLGTETQYF	TGTGCCAGCAGTGGGAGGGGACTGGGCACGGAGACCCAGTACTTC
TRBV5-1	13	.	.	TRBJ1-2	CASSLGGAQGYTF	TGCGCCAGCAGCTTGGGGGGGGCGCAAGGCTACACCTTC
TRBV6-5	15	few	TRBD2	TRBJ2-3	CASSSLAGATDTQYF	TGTGCCAGCAGTTCCCTAGCGGGGGCCACAGATACGCAGTATTTT
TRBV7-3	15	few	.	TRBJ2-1	CASSLAGSHYNEQFF	TGTGCCAGCAGCTTAGCAGGATCCCATTACAATGAGCAGTTCTTC
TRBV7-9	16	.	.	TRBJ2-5	CASSPPGVLGQETQYF	TGTGCCAGCAGCCCCCCGGGGGTGTTGGGGCAAGAGACCCAGTACTTC
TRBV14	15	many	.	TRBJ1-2	CASSQGTAPNYGYTF	TGTGCCAGCAGCCAAGGTACAGCTCCTAACTATGGCTACACCTTC
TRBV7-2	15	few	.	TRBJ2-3	CASSPSVAAVDTQYF	TGTGCCAGCAGCCCTTCGGTAGCGGCCGTAGATACGCAGTATTTT
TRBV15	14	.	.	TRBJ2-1	CATSRDPGANEQFF	TGTGCCACCAGCAGAGATCCAGGGGCCAATGAGCAGTTCTTC
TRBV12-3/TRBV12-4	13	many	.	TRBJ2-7	CASTKDSQYEQYF	TGTGCCAGCACCAAAGACAGCCAGTACGAGCAGTACTTC
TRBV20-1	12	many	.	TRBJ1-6	CSARGENSPLHF	TGCAGTGCTAGGGGGGAGAATTCACCCCTCCACTTT
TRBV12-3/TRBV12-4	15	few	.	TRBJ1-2	CASSLGSSSGYGYTF	TGTGCCAGCAGTTTGGGATCATCCTCAGGCTATGGCTACACCTTC
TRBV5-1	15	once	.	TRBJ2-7	CASSLVALSSYEQYF	TGCGCCAGCAGCTTGGTGGCCCTTAGCTCCTACGAGCAGTACTTC
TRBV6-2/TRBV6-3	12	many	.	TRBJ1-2	CASKRDGYGYTF	TGTGCCAGCAAACGGGACGGCTATGGCTACACCTTC
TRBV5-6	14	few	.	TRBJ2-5	CASSFGDTQETQYF	TGTGCCAGCAGCTTCGGGGACACCCAAGAGACCCAGTACTTC
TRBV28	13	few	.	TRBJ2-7	CASSSQGRHEQYF	TGTGCCAGCAGTTCACAGGGTCGGCACGAGCAGTACTTC